These 28 T cell receptor beta chains were all obtained from the same sample, sequenced in a study of CD8 T cells in ankylosing spondylitis. TCRdb re-called the 5' RACE reads with MiXCR, one entry per CDR3 protein. Of around 340,000 distinct CDR3 sequences in the sample, 20% were seen once. The specimen sequenced was blood, either unsorted or a sorted T cell fraction (not recorded which). Source of these receptors: a male donor with ankylosing spondylitis or in good health (not recorded which).

This clonotype has more than one count but fewer than ten. The chain links TRBV7-9 to TRBJ2-1; D possibly corresponds to TRBD1 (6 bases). The CDR3 has 12 amino acids. V lost 4 bases, J lost 8 bases, and 9 bases lay in between. Germline V gene lookup returns CDR1 SEHNR and CDR2 FQNEAQ (reference sequence). CDR3 in DNA: TGTGCCAGCAGCTGGACAGTGGATGAGCAGTTCTTC. This gives the protein CASSWTVDEQFF. Variable domain in full (rest from reference TRBV7-9 and TRBJ2-1): DTGVSQNPRHKITKRGQNVTFRCDPISEHNRLYWYRQTLGQGPEFLTYFQNEAQLEKSRLLSDRFSAERPKGSFSTLEIQRTEQGDSAMYLCASSWTVDEQFFGPGTRLTVL.

V and J are TRBV7-9 and TRBJ2-2, with 8 bases lining up with TRBD2. This CDR3 comprises 17 residues. Germline values: CDR1 SEHNR, CDR2 FQNEAQ (reference sequence). With V trimmed by 3 bases and J by 0 bases, 6 bases remained unmatched. CDR3 sequence reads: CASSFVSGGTNTGELFF. CDR3 in DNA: TGTGCCAGCAGCTTTGTATCGGGGGGGACGAACACCGGGGAGCTGTTTTTT.

The V call is TRBV12-3 or TRBV12-4, the J call TRBJ1-1; tentatively, D is TRBD1 (5 bases). The V end was cut by 3 bases, the J end by 6 bases, with 14 bases between. This CDR3 is 14 amino acids long. CDR3 loop: CASSLGGGEAEAFF. The CDR3 nucleotides are TGTGCCAGCAGTTTGGGTGGAGGGGAGGCTGAAGCTTTCTTT.

This clonotype was seen more than once but under ten times. The chain recombines TRBV3-1 with TRBJ2-5, with 8 bases that match TRBD1. The CDR3 has 13 amino acids. After removal of 6 bases from V and 4 bases from J, the junction contained 4 bases not matched to a gene. CDR1 LGHDT and CDR2 YNNKEL come from the germline V gene (reference sequence). The CDR3 coding sequence is TGTGCCAGCAGGTTCACAGGGGGAGAGACCCAGTACTTC. It encodes CASRFTGGETQYF.

The chain uses TRBV7-9 and TRBJ2-1, with a weak D call TRBD2 (6 bases). V lost 5 bases to trimming and J lost 0 bases, with 14 bases between them. Germline values: CDR1 SEHNR, CDR2 FQNEAQ (reference sequence). The CDR3 totals 16 residues. DNA for the CDR3: TGTGCCAGCAGCGCGGGACCGGCTAGCTCCTACAATGAGCAGTTCTTC. This codes for CASSAGPASSYNEQFF.

The chain recombines TRBV12-3 or TRBV12-4 with TRBJ2-7; 8 bases fit TRBD1. With 5 bases clipped from V and 4 bases from J, the junction kept 10 bases outside the gene matches. The CDR3 is 15 residues long. CDR3 coding DNA: TGTGCCAGCAGTGAAGGACAGGGCCTCTATTACGAGCAGTACTTC. It yields the protein CASSEGQGLYYEQYF.

Only a few counts were recorded for this clonotype. The V call is TRBV9, the J call TRBJ2-5; 9 bases line up with TRBD1. The CDR3 loop spans 14 amino acids. J lost 4 bases, V lost 3 bases, and 4 bases had no gene match. Germline-derived CDR1 and CDR2 are SGDLS and YYNGEE. CDR3 nucleotides: TGTGCCAGCAGCGGCCCGGGACAGGGAGAGACCCAGTACTTC. Translation: CASSGPGQGETQYF.

This clonotype showed up many times. CDR3 residues: CASSYSQGYTEAFF. CDR3 coding DNA: TGTGCCAGCAGTTACTCACAGGGATACACTGAAGCTTTCTTT. The chain has TRBV6-5 and TRBJ1-1; D possibly corresponds to TRBD1 (6 bases). Germline-derived CDR1 and CDR2 are MNHEY and SVGAGI. The CDR3 totals 14 residues. The V gene lost 0 bases and the J gene lost 3 bases, with 8 bases spanning the gap.

This clonotype was counted only a few times. The chain links TRBV5-1 to TRBJ1-2; D not resolved. Germline CDR1 and CDR2: SGHRS and YFSETQ. This CDR3 is built from 12 residues. V shed 0 bases and J shed 8 bases, with 8 bases lying between them. CDR3 sequence (DNA): TGCGCCAGCAGCTTGGAAGCAGCAGGCTACACCTTC. This translates into CASSLEAAGYTF.

The table lists this clonotype with a few counts. The J gene is TRBJ2-7, the V gene TRBV10-3; TRBD1 agrees at 11 bases. The CDR3 contains 12 residues. CDR1 is ENHRY and CDR2 is SYGVKD in the germline V gene. V lost 8 bases, J lost 5 bases, and 2 bases stayed unmatched. CDR3 sequence reads: CAIGGQGDEQYF. The CDR3 nucleotides read TGTGCCATCGGGGGACAGGGGGACGAGCAGTACTTC.

The chain couples TRBV27 to TRBJ2-3, with a tentative D call TRBD1 (6 bases). Germline CDR1 MNHEY, CDR2 SMNVEV (reference sequence). The CDR3 has 16 amino acids. V lost 0 bases and J 0 bases, leaving 10 bases between the germline ends. CDR3 in DNA: TGTGCCAGCAGTTTATCCAGGGGCAGTAGCACAGATACGCAGTATTTT. Amino acids: CASSLSRGSSTDTQYF.

This clonotype was detected only once. This chain uses TRBV5-1 with TRBJ2-3, with D possibly being TRBD1 (5 bases). V lost 0 bases and J 2 bases, leaving 10 bases between the germline ends. The V gene's germline CDR1 is SGHRS and CDR2 YFSETQ. The CDR3 loop spans 15 amino acids. The DNA of the CDR3 is TGCGCCAGCAGCTTGGGGGGCAGATACACAGATACGCAGTATTTT. Translating it yields CASSLGGRYTDTQYF.

The sample holds one count of this clonotype. J is TRBJ2-5 and V is TRBV9; D unclear. The CDR3 contains 14 residues. Germline CDR1 is SGDLS and CDR2 is YYNGEE. V dropped 2 bases and J dropped 4 bases, with 12 bases sitting between them. CDR3 in amino acids: CASSVGRSRETQYF. In nucleotides, the CDR3 is TGTGCCAGCAGCGTTGGTCGAAGTCGAGAGACCCAGTACTTC.

This chain uses TRBV2 with TRBJ2-1; the match to TRBD2 covers 9 bases. V trimming: 8 bases; J trimming: 3 bases; junction bases outside the gene matches: 8. The CDR3 is made up of 15 amino acids. Germline V gene lookup returns CDR1 SNHLY and CDR2 FYNNEI. The CDR3 is CASALLAGDYNEQFF. The CDR3 bases are TGTGCCAGCGCGTTATTAGCGGGGGACTACAATGAGCAGTTCTTC.

This clonotype showed up just a few times. The chain is built from TRBV29-1 and TRBJ2-2, with D perhaps matching TRBD1 (5 bases). The germline gives CDR1 SQVTM, CDR2 ANQGSEA. V shed 3 bases and J shed 2 bases, with 10 bases lying between them. The length of the CDR3 is 14 residues. CDR3 bases: TGCAGCGTTGATACAGGCCCAAACACCGGGGAGCTGTTTTTT. This encodes CSVDTGPNTGELFF.

This clonotype has ten or more counts. V and J are TRBV20-1 and TRBJ2-2; perhaps TRBD2 as D (6 bases). The CDR3 runs to 16 residues. Germline assignment: CDR1 DFQATT and CDR2 SNEGSKA (reference sequence). V lost 4 bases and J 3 bases, leaving 18 bases between the germline ends. Here the CDR3 reads CSATQGAGQYTGELFF. CDR3 sequence (DNA): TGCAGTGCTACCCAGGGTGCGGGGCAATACACCGGGGAGCTGTTTTTT.

This clonotype was seen more than once but under ten times. V is TRBV6-1 and J is TRBJ2-7; possibly TRBD1 or TRBD2 for D (5 bases each). Per germline, CDR1 MNHNS and CDR2 SASEGT. Trimming left V 11 bases short and J 3 bases short, with 17 bases between. The CDR3 length is 13 residues. The CDR3 here is CACEGVGVYEQYF. CDR3 in DNA: TGTGCCTGCGAAGGGGTGGGGGTCTACGAGCAGTACTTC.

This clonotype occurred a few times. The chain is built from TRBV4-1 and TRBJ2-2; D is unclear. The V end lost 0 bases, the J end lost 4 bases, and 3 bases lay between the germline ends. Germline-derived CDR1 and CDR2 are MGHRA and YSYEKL. This CDR3 has 13 residues. CDR3 in amino acids: CASSQERTGELFF. The CDR3 DNA sequence: TGCGCCAGCAGCCAAGAACGCACCGGGGAGCTGTTTTTT.

In its sample, this clonotype was seen once. The chain has TRBV4-1 and TRBJ2-1; TRBD2 is a possible D gene (6 bases). The CDR3 consists of 13 residues. The V gene's germline CDR1 is MGHRA and CDR2 YSYEKL. Trimming shortened V by 5 bases and J by 4 bases, and 9 bases separated the two germline ends. The CDR3 nucleotides are TGCGCCAGCAGCACCGGGGGATACAATGAGCAGTTCTTC. As protein: CASSTGGYNEQFF.

The chain joins TRBV3-1 to TRBJ2-2; D possibly corresponds to TRBD1 (7 bases). Germline CDR1 LGHDT, CDR2 YNNKEL (reference sequence). V lost 4 bases and J 6 bases, leaving 15 bases between the germline ends. The CDR3 consists of 15 residues. The DNA of the CDR3 is TGTGCCAGCAGCCGGTCGGAGGGGGCGTCCGGGGAGCTGTTTTTT. Translation: CASSRSEGASGELFF.

This clonotype showed up just a few times. The V and J genes are TRBV4-2 and TRBJ2-7, with 7 positions matching TRBD1. In germline, CDR1 is LGHNA, CDR2 YNFKEQ. With V trimmed by 5 bases and J by 2 bases, 3 bases remained unmatched. The CDR3 sequence is 13 residues long. The CDR3 here is CASSEGGAYEQYF. The CDR3 DNA follows: TGTGCCAGCAGCGAAGGGGGCGCCTACGAGCAGTACTTC.

This clonotype was seen a few times. This chain connects TRBV6-6 to TRBJ1-5, with a weak D call TRBD1 (5 bases). Germline V gene lookup returns CDR1 MNHNY and CDR2 SVGAGI (reference sequence). This CDR3 is 13 amino acids long. V dropped 6 bases and J dropped 7 bases, with 13 bases sitting between them. The CDR3 nucleotides are TGTGCCAGCAGCCACCCAGGGAGCCAGCCCCAGCATTTT. It codes for CASSHPGSQPQHF.

The V call is TRBV4-1, the J call TRBJ2-1; D call uncertain. Germline CDR1 is MGHRA and CDR2 is YSYEKL. Deletions cut 8 bases from V and 6 bases from J, with 11 bases between. This CDR3 spans 12 amino acids. CDR3: CASATSSNEQFF. CDR3 coding DNA: TGCGCCAGCGCCACCTCTAGCAATGAGCAGTTCTTC.

This clonotype was detected only a few times. The V gene is TRBV4-1, the J gene TRBJ2-7; D perhaps matches TRBD1 (6 bases). Germline-derived CDR1 and CDR2 are MGHRA and YSYEKL. V was clipped by 1 base and J by 3 bases, with 13 bases between them. The CDR3 is made up of 15 amino acids. The CDR3: CASSQVQGSDYEQYF. CDR3 DNA: TGCGCCAGCAGCCAAGTACAGGGATCGGACTACGAGCAGTACTTC.

The chain uses TRBV27 and TRBJ2-7; TRBD1 or TRBD2 may be the D gene (5 bases each). In germline, CDR1 is MNHEY, CDR2 SMNVEV (reference sequence). Trimming pared 4 bases from V and 4 bases from J, leaving 14 bases between. This CDR3 has 14 residues. The CDR3 region has the DNA TGTGCCAGCAGTTACGACAGCCGGGGTTACGAGCAGTACTTC. Translated: CASSYDSRGYEQYF.

The rearrangement links TRBV21-1 to TRBJ1-5; TRBD1 is taken as the D call from the table, unchecked against the DNA. TRBV21-1 is termed a pseudogene. This CDR3 has 17 amino acids. The chain's CDR3 is CASSKGLAGGKHQPQHF. The CDR3 region has the DNA TGTGCCAGCAGCAAAGGTCTGGCAGGGGGCAAACATCAGCCCCAGCATTTT.

This clonotype has more than one count but fewer than ten. The chain carries TRBV4-3 and TRBJ2-7, with D possibly being TRBD2 (7 bases). The CDR3 loop spans 15 amino acids. V dropped 5 bases and J dropped 5 bases, with 19 bases sitting between them. CDR1 is LGHNA and CDR2 is YSLEER in the germline V gene. CDR3 DNA: TGCGCCAGCAGCGAAGGGGGGGGCGCATCCCACGAGCAGTACTTC. Translation: CASSEGGGASHEQYF.

The chain joins TRBV12-3 or TRBV12-4 to TRBJ2-1, with 11 bases matching TRBD1. The CDR3 loop spans 15 amino acids. V was clipped by 5 bases and J by 7 bases; unmatched bases: 7. The CDR3 loop is CASSPADRGRNEQFF. The CDR3 bases are TGTGCCAGCAGTCCGGCGGACAGGGGGCGAAATGAGCAGTTCTTC.